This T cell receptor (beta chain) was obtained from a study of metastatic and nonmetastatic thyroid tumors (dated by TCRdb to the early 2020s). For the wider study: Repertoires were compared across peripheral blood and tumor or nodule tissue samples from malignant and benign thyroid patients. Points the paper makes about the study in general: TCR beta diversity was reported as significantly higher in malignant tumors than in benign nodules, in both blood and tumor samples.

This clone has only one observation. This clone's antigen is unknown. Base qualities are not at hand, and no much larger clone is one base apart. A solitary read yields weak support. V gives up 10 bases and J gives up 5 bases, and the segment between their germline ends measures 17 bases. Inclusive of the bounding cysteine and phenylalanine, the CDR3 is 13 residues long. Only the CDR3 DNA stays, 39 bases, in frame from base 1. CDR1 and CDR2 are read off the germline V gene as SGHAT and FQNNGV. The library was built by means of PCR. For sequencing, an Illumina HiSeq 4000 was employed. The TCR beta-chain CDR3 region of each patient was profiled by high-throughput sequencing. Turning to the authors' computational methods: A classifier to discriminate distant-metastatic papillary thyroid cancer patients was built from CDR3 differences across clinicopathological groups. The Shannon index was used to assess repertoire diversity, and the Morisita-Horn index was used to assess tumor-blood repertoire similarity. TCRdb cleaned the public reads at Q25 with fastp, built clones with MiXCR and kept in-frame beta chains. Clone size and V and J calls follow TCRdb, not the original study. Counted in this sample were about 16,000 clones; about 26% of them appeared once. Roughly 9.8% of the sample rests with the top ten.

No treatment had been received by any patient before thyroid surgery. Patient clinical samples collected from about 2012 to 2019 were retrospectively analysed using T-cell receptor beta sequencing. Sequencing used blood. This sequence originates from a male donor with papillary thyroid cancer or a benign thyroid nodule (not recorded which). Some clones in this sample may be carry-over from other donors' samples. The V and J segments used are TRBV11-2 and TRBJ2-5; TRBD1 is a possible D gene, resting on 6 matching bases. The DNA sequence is TGTGCCATCCAGACAGGTGGCGCGGAGACCCAGTACTTC. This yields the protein CAIQTGGAETQYF.